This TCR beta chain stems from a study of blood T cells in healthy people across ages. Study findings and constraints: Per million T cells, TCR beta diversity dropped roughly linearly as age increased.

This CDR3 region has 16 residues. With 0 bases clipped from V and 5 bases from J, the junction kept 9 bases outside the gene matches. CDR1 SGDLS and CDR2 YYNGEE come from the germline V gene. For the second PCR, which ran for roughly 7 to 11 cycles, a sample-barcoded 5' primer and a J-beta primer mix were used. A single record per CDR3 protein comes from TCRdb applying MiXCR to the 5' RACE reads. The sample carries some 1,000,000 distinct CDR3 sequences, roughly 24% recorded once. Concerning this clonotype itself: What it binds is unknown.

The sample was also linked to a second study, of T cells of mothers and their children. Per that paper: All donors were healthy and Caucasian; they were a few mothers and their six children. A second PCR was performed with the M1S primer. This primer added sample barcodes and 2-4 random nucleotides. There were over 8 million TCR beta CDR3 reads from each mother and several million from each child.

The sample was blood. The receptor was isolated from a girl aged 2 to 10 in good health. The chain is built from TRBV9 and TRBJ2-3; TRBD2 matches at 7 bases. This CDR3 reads CASSVAGGRGRDTQYF. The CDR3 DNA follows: TGTGCCAGCAGCGTAGCTGGTGGGCGGGGGAGAGATACGCAGTATTTT.